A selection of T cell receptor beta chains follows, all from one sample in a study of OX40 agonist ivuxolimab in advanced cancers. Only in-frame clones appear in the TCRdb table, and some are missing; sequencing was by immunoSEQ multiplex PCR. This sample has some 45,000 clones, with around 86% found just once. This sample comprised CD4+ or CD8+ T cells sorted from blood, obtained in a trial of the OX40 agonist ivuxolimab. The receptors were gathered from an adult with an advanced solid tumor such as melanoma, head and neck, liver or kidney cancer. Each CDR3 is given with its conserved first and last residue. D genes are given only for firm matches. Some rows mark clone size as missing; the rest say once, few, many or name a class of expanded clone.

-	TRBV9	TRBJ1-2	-	TGTGCCAGCAGCGTAGCTTGGGGGGGTGGCTACACCTTC	CASSVAWGGGYTF
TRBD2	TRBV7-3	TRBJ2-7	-	TGTGCCAGCAGCTTATCTAGCGGGAGCTACGAGCAGTACTTC	CASSLSSGSYEQYF
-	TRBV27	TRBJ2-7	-	TGTGCCAGCAGTTTAGGACTGGGGGTAATTTACGAGCAGTACTTC	CASSLGLGVIYEQYF
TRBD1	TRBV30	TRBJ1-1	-	TGTGCCTGGAGTGAGGCGGGACAGAGGGCTTTCTTT	CAWSEAGQRAFF
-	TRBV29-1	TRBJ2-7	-	TGCAGCGTTGATATGGGGTACGAGCAGTACTTC	CSVDMGYEQYF
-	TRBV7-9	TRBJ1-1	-	TGTGCCAGCAGCTCCCCCCCCGGGGGATCCTTTAACACTGAAGCTTTCTTT	CASSSPPGGSFNTEAFF
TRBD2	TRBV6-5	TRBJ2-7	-	TGTGCCAGCAGTTCCTGGGCTAGCGGGAGTGACGAGCAGTACTTC	CASSSWASGSDEQYF
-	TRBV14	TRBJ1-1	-	TGTGCCAGCAGCCCCCGGGGGGCGGATGAAGCTTTCTTT	CASSPRGADEAFF
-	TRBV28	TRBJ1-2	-	TGTGCCAGCAGTCCCCCATGGACAGCTTTTTATGGCTACACCTTC	CASSPPWTAFYGYTF
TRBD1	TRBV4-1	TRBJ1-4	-	TGCGCCAGCAGCCCCATCCGGACAGGGGATATTAATGAAAAACTGTTTTTT	CASSPIRTGDINEKLFF
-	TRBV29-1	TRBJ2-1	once	TGCAGCGTTGAGGGTAGGGGCTCCTACAATGAGCAGTTCTTC	CSVEGRGSYNEQFF
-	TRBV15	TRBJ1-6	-	TGTGCCACCAGCAGAGATTTGGCGGTCGGTTCACCCCTCCACTTT	CATSRDLAVGSPLHF
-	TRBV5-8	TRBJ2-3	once	TGTGCCAGCAGCAAGGTCCAGGGCACAGATACGCAGTATTTT	CASSKVQGTDTQYF
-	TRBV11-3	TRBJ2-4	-	TGTGCCAGCAGCCCCAAGAACCAGGGAGAAGCCAAAAACATTCAGTACTTC	CASSPKNQGEAKNIQYF
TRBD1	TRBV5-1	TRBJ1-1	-	TGCGCCAGCAGCTTGGCTAAGACAGGGGTTTTGGGAGGCCCCGTGAAGTGGGACACTGAAGCTTTCTTT	CASSLAKTGVLGGPVKWDTEAFF
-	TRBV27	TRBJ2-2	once	TGTGCCAGCAGTTTATCCTTCGACCCCACCGGGGAGCTGTTTTTT	CASSLSFDPTGELFF
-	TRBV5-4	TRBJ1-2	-	TGTGCCAGCAGCTTGGTGCAATTCAGGGATGGCTACACCTTC	CASSLVQFRDGYTF
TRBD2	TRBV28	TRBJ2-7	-	TGTGCCAGCAGTCGCGTTAGCGGGCTAAGCTACGAGCAGTACTTC	CASSRVSGLSYEQYF
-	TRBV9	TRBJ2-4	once	TGTGCCAGCAGCCCTAGTGGGGACGGAAACATTCAGTACTTC	CASSPSGDGNIQYF
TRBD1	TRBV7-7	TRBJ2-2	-	TGTGCCAGCAGCTTACTGACAGGGCCCGGGGAGCTGTTTTTT	CASSLLTGPGELFF
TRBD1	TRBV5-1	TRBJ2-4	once	TGCGCCAGCAGCTTCGGACAGGGTATGGACATTCAGTACTTC	CASSFGQGMDIQYF
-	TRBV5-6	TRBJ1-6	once	TGTGCCAGCAGCTTGTTGCAGGGAAATTCACCCCTCCACTTT	CASSLLQGNSPLHF
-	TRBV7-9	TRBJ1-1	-	TGTGCCAGCAGCTTGGGACAAGTGAACACTGAAGCTTTCTTT	CASSLGQVNTEAFF
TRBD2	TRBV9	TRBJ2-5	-	TGTGCCAGCAGCGGAACTAGCGAGGAGACCCAGTACTTC	CASSGTSEETQYF
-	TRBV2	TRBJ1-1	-	TGTGCCAGCAGTGAAGCTTTCTTT	CASSEAFF
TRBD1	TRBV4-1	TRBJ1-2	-	TGCGCCAGCAGCCATCCCGGACAGGGTTTCGATGGCTACACCTTC	CASSHPGQGFDGYTF
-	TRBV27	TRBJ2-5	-	TGTGCCAGCAGTTGGGGAGAGACCCAGTACTTC	CASSWGETQYF
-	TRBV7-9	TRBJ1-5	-	TGTGCCAGCAGCTTAGGGGGGGGTCAGCCCCAGCATTTT	CASSLGGGQPQHF
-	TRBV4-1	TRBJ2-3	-	TGCGCCAGCAGCCCAACGGGGACAGATACGCAGTATTTT	CASSPTGTDTQYF
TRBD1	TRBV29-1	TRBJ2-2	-	TGCAGCGCCGTCCCACAGGGGGAAGGCGGGGAGCTGTTTTTT	CSAVPQGEGGELFF
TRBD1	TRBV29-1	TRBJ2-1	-	TGCAGCGTCACCGGGACAGTTATTTACAATGAGCAGTTCTTC	CSVTGTVIYNEQFF
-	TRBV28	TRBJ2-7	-	TGTGCCAGCAGTTTGGTAGGGGGAGGCTACGAGCAGTACTTC	CASSLVGGGYEQYF
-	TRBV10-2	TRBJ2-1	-	TGCGCCAGCAGTGAGTCCGGCCTTGAGCAGTTCTTC	CASSESGLEQFF
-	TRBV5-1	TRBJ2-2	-	TGCGCCAGCAGCATAGACTGGGACACCGGGGAGCTGTTTTTT	CASSIDWDTGELFF
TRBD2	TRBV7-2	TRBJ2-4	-	TGTGCCAGCAGCCGGGTGCGGGGGGCCAAAAACATTCAGTACTTC	CASSRVRGAKNIQYF
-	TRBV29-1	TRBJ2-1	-	TGCAGCGCCGAGACCCGGGCGAGCTCCTACAATGAGCAGTTCTTC	CSAETRASSYNEQFF
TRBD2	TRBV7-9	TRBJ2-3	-	TGTGCCAGCAGCATCTACAGCGGGGGGCTGGGTTTTGATACGCAGTATTTT	CASSIYSGGLGFDTQYF
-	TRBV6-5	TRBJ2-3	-	TGTGCCAGCAGTTCCGCGTCGGGCACTGGCACAGATACGCAGTATTTT	CASSSASGTGTDTQYF
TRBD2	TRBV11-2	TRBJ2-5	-	TGTGCCAGCAGCCCGGGAGCGGGAGCGTGGGAGACCCAGTACTTC	CASSPGAGAWETQYF
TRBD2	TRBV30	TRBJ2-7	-	TGTGCCTGGACTCCTGAGCGGGAAGTCTACGAGCAGTACTTC	CAWTPEREVYEQYF
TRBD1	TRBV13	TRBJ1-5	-	TGTGCCAGCAGCTTATCGGCAGGGGGCAGCCAGCCCCAGCATTTT	CASSLSAGGSQPQHF
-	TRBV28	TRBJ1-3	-	TGTGCCAGCAGTTTATATAGCATAGCCGGAAACACCATATATTTT	CASSLYSIAGNTIYF